This TCR beta chain is from a study of response to subunit inactivated influenza vaccine. Whole-study findings and limits: Each seasonal flu vaccination may recruit only limited new T cells, authors suggested.

TCRdb independently ran MiXCR on the RT-PCR reads; one entry per CDR3 protein. The sample holds about 650,000 distinct CDR3 sequences, approximately 15% seen once. The CDR3 has 16 residues. To note about this clonotype: Antigen specificity is unknown.

The sequence was collected from a man aged 50 to 60 who received an inactivated influenza vaccine. This specimen was PBMCs from blood, taken 14 days before vaccination. This sequence joins TRBV21-1 and TRBJ2-7; the DNA was not used to check the table's D call, TRBD1. TRBV21-1 is annotated as a pseudogene. Here the CDR3 reads CASTERGDRGFHEQYF. The CDR3, as DNA: TGTGCCAGCACCGAGAGGGGGGACAGGGGATTCCACGAGCAGTACTTC.